This record looks at one T cell receptor beta chain sequence and its context. Its antigen is undetermined. Looked up from germline, CDR1 is LNHDA and CDR2 is SQIVND (reference sequence). The junction had 14 bases not matched to a gene; V was cut back by 10 bases and J by 5 bases. CDR3 length: 15 residues. The data derive from a study of cytomegalovirus exposure and HLA in healthy donors. Findings and limits, study-wide: One variant, a missense change in DCLRE1C, was linked in a later analysis to TCR beta V- and J-gene trimming. Later analysis reportedly placed an Asian-associated ancestry cluster below the roughly 680-donor mean in N-insertions. About 87% or about 30% of the time was how often most TCR beta V segments were productive, according to an earlier analysis. Later analysis identified several of the most significant clusters that appeared linked to common viral pathogens.

The PCR used 60 Vbeta and 13 Jbeta primers. Assay used: immunoSEQ multiplex PCR; TCRdb lists only in-frame clones, some missing. The sample consists of roughly 190,000 clones, roughly 68% of them appearing once. The origin of this receptor is a woman aged 25-40 years in good health and CMV-seronegative. V gene TRBV19 combines with J gene TRBJ1-2, with 9 bases aligning to TRBD1. Source material: PBMCs. In DNA, the CDR3 is TGTGCCACCATAAGACCGGGACAGGGTATTTATGGCTACACCTTC. Amino acid sequence: CATIRPGQGIYGYTF.